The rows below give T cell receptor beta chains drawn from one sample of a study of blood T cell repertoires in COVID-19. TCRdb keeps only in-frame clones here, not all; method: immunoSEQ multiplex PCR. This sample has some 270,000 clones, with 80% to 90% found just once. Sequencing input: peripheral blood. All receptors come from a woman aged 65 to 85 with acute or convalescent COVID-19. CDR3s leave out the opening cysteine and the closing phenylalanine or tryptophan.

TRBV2,ASSGPGVNNQPQH
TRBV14,ASSSRGEAF
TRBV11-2,ASSLVERGTEAF
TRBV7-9,ASSSGTGSYNEQF
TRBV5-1,ASTAGSGGFSYNEQF
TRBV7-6,ASSQARGGTGELF
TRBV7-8,ASSLERAGMGNQPQH
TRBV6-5,ASMMTGGAYYGYT
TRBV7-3,ASREESFFGELF
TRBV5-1,ASSGQLSYEQY